A single sample gave rise to the 11 T cell receptor beta chains below, sequenced in a study of cytomegalovirus exposure and HLA in healthy donors. Repertoires were generated with immunoSEQ multiplex PCR, while TCRdb's copy carries only in-frame clones and drops some. The sample yields approximately 90,000 clones, approximately 93% seen once. The sequenced material came from PBMCs. The receptor source for this set is a woman aged 30 to 39 in good health and CMV-seropositive.

This chain connects TRBV4-1 to TRBJ1-5; 8 bases match TRBD1. The V and J ends lost 0 bases and 1 base, in that order; junction bases with no gene match: 2. There are 16 residues in the CDR3. In germline, CDR1 is MGHRA, CDR2 YSYEKL. The CDR3 spells CASSQEGQASNQPQHF. CDR3 nucleotide sequence: TGCGCCAGCAGCCAAGAGGGACAGGCCAGCAATCAGCCCCAGCATTTT.

The count of this clone is one. This chain links TRBV4-2 with TRBJ1-2; no clear D gene. The CDR3 contains 14 residues. Germline CDR1 is LGHNA and CDR2 is YNFKEQ. The V gene lost 4 bases and the J gene lost 7 bases, with 16 bases spanning the gap. CDR3 sequence reads: CASSLATRDVGYTF. The CDR3 region has the DNA TGTGCCAGCAGCCTAGCAACCCGAGACGTTGGCTACACCTTC.

The chain links TRBV18 to TRBJ1-1, with D possibly being TRBD1 (6 bases). With 5 bases removed from V and 3 bases from J, the gap between germline ends came to 10 bases. This CDR3 is built from 13 residues. Germline V gene sequence: CDR1 KGHSH, CDR2 LQKENI. The DNA of the CDR3 is TGTGCCAGCTCAGGGGGCAGAGACACTGAAGCTTTCTTT. The encoded protein is CASSGGRDTEAFF.

The chain joins TRBV19 to TRBJ2-4; 10 bases agree with TRBD1. This CDR3 comprises 19 residues. After removal of 6 bases from V and 1 base from J, the junction contained 15 bases not matched to a gene. Germline V gene data show CDR1 as LNHDA and CDR2 as SQIVND (reference sequence). DNA for the CDR3: TGTGCCAGTAGGAACCTCAGACAGGGGGCTTACGGGGCCAAAAACATTCAGTACTTC. Amino acids: CASRNLRQGAYGAKNIQYF.

This clone was found once. The V and J genes are TRBV5-6 and TRBJ2-5, with D maybe TRBD1 (6 bases). This CDR3 comprises 14 residues. V lost 3 bases to trimming and J lost 2 bases, with 11 bases between them. Germline V lookup: CDR1 SGHDT, CDR2 YYEEEE. The CDR3 sequence: CASSYPQGQETQYF. The DNA for the CDR3 is TGTGCCAGCAGCTACCCGCAGGGGCAAGAGACCCAGTACTTC.

The rearrangement joins TRBV4-2 to TRBJ1-3, with D perhaps matching TRBD1 (6 bases). Trimming took off 3 bases at V and 0 bases at J, with 12 bases between the two ends. The CDR3 consists of 16 residues. Germline CDR1 reads LGHNA; CDR2 reads YNFKEQ. Here the CDR3 reads CASSHTEGGSGNTIYF. Written as DNA, the CDR3 is TGTGCCAGCAGCCATACTGAAGGGGGCTCTGGAAACACCATATATTTT.

This clone was observed a single time. V gene TRBV5-1 combines with J gene TRBJ2-2; D gene unclear. V was pared by 0 bases and J by 3 bases, with 6 bases between. This CDR3 has 14 amino acids. The germline V gene has CDR1 SGHRS and CDR2 YFSETQ. The CDR3, as DNA: TGCGCCAGCAGCTTGGGCGGTCACACCGGGGAGCTGTTTTTT. This sequence encodes CASSLGGHTGELFF. The whole variable domain, filled in from reference TRBV5-1 and TRBJ2-2, reads KAGVTQTPRYLIKTRGQQVTLSCSPISGHRSVSWYQQTPGQGLQFLFEYFSETQRNKGNFPGRFSGRQFSNSRSEMNVSTLELGDSALYLCASSLGGHTGELFFGEGSRLTVL.

This sequence joins TRBV4-3 and TRBJ1-1; D might be TRBD1 (5 bases). The germline V and J ends were trimmed by 3 bases and 4 bases, with 18 bases remaining between them. Germline assignment: CDR1 LGHNA and CDR2 YSLEER. The CDR3 extends over 16 amino acids. CDR3 in amino acids: CASSQSQGREGTEAFF. In nucleotides, the CDR3 is TGCGCCAGCAGCCAGTCCCAGGGTAGGGAGGGCACTGAAGCTTTCTTT.

The V and J genes are TRBV28 and TRBJ2-7, with D perhaps matching TRBD2 (5 bases). This CDR3 region has 13 residues. With 5 bases removed from V and 4 bases from J, the gap between germline ends came to 12 bases. Germline assignment: CDR1 MDHEN and CDR2 SYDVKM. This chain's CDR3 is CASSTSPPYEQYF. The CDR3, as DNA: TGTGCCAGCAGTACTAGTCCCCCATACGAGCAGTACTTC.

The chain recombines TRBV5-4 with TRBJ2-7, with 11 bases lining up with TRBD1. The germline V gene has CDR1 SGHNT and CDR2 YYREEE (reference sequence). The CDR3 has 15 amino acids. V gave up 3 bases and J gave up 0 bases; unmatched junction bases: 2. CDR3 nucleotides: TGTGCCAGCAGCTCCGGGACAGGGGGCTCCTACGAGCAGTACTTC. Translating gives CASSSGTGGSYEQYF.

V is TRBV28 and J is TRBJ2-5, with a possible D match to TRBD1 (5 bases). V was pared by 6 bases and J by 5 bases, with 13 bases between. The CDR3 has 13 residues. Germline V gives CDR1 MDHEN, CDR2 SYDVKM. The CDR3 sequence is CASRWGRTETQYF. In DNA, the CDR3 is TGTGCCAGCAGATGGGGCAGAACCGAGACCCAGTACTTC.